This TCR beta chain was sequenced in a study of blood T cell repertoires in COVID-19. Ten or more counts support this clone. The length of the CDR3 is 15 residues. V was shortened by 6 bases and J by 3 bases, with 15 bases between the two germline ends. Germline CDR1 SNHLY, CDR2 FYNNEI. Authors' methods: The authors estimated nucleated cell counts from reference gene primer amplification. Clones were read by immunoSEQ multiplex PCR, and TCRdb kept only the in-frame ones, dropping some. For V, J and clone size, that table is used; D and trimming come from the DNA. Of roughly 140,000 clones listed, roughly 72% are singletons.

Sequencing was carried out using peripheral blood. The V gene is TRBV2, the J gene TRBJ1-5; no clear D gene. The receptor's source is a woman over 75 with acute or convalescent COVID-19. The CDR3 coding sequence is TGTGCCAGCAGGGAGGTCCTGGGCGACAATCAGCCCCAGCATTTT. Translation: CASREVLGDNQPQHF.